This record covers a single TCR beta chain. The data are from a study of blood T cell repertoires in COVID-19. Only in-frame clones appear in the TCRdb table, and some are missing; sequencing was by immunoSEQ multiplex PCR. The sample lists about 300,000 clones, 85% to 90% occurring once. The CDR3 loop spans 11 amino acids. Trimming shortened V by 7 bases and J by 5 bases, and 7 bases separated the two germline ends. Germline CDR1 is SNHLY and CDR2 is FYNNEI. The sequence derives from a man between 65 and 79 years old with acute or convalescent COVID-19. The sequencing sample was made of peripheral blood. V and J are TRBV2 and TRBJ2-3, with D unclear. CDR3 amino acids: CASIARDTQYF. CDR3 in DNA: TGTGCCAGCATAGCTCGAGATACGCAGTATTTT.